Listed here are 18 T cell receptor beta chains from one sample, sequenced in a study of T cells in Graves' hyperthyroidism and ophthalmopathy. Amplification of TCR beta CDR3 regions was performed using RNA transcripts as template. HTBI primers were used for first-round RT-PCR of the TCR CDR3. TCRdb processed the multiplex PCR reads anew with MiXCR; each CDR3 protein has one entry. The sample records roughly 280,000 distinct CDR3 sequences, about 20% being singletons. Sequencing was done on a sample of blood. The receptors come from a man aged 25-40 years with Graves' ophthalmopathy.

This clonotype was seen more than once but under ten times. V gene TRBV29-1 combines with J gene TRBJ2-1, with D perhaps TRBD1 (6 bases). Looked up from germline, CDR1 is SQVTM and CDR2 is ANQGSEA. This CDR3 comprises 13 residues. V shed 8 bases and J shed 2 bases, with 13 bases lying between them. DNA of the CDR3: TGCAGCCTTCCTGGGGACACCTACAATGAGCAGTTCTTC. Translated, it gives CSLPGDTYNEQFF.

This chain links TRBV6-1 with TRBJ1-2, with TRBD1 matching 11 bases. Trimming removed 7 bases from V and 7 bases from J; junction bases left unmatched: 8. The V gene's germline CDR1 is MNHNS and CDR2 SASEGT. The CDR3 runs 14 residues. The CDR3 nucleotides read TGTGCCAGCACGGACAGGGGGCGCGGCGGTGGCTACACCTTC. This translates into CASTDRGRGGGYTF.

Ten or more counts support this clonotype. V and J are TRBV30 and TRBJ1-2; D is possibly TRBD1 (6 bases). The CDR3 runs to 12 residues. The germline V gene encodes CDR1 GTSNPN and CDR2 SVGIG (reference sequence). The V and J ends lost 4 bases and 8 bases respectively, with 14 bases between them. The CDR3 DNA follows: TGTGCCTGGAACAGGGAATTGTACGGCTACACCTTC. Protein: CAWNRELYGYTF.

This clonotype was seen ten or more times. The V call is TRBV30, the J call TRBJ2-1; possibly TRBD1 for D (6 bases). The CDR3 runs 14 residues. Germline assignment: CDR1 GTSNPN and CDR2 SVGIG (reference sequence). V gave up 3 bases and J gave up 4 bases, with 13 bases separating them. CDR3 coding DNA: TGTGCCTGGAGCTCAAGGGGGATTTACAATGAGCAGTTCTTC. It specifies CAWSSRGIYNEQFF.

J is TRBJ1-4 and V is TRBV5-1, with TRBD1 as a possible D gene (5 bases). The CDR3 contains 13 residues. Germline loops: CDR1 SGHRS, CDR2 YFSETQ. Trimming removed 5 bases at V and 3 bases at J, with 8 bases between. In nucleotides, the CDR3 is TGCGCCAGCAGTGAGGGACCTAATGAAAAACTGTTTTTT. Amino acid sequence: CASSEGPNEKLFF.

This clonotype was counted only a few times. This rearrangement joins TRBV19 to TRBJ1-1; D remains ambiguous. In germline, CDR1 is LNHDA, CDR2 SQIVND (reference sequence). The ends were cut back, 7 bases at V and 4 bases at J, with 10 bases in the middle. CDR3 length equals 12 residues. Here the CDR3 reads CASNSIGTEAFF. The CDR3 bases are TGTGCCAGTAATAGCATAGGCACTGAAGCTTTCTTT.

This clonotype was picked up a small number of times. The chain recombines TRBV20-1 with TRBJ2-7; no clear D. V lost 1 base to trimming and J lost 0 bases, with 7 bases between them. The CDR3 sequence is 13 residues long. Germline V CDR1 and CDR2: DFQATT, SNEGSKA (reference sequence). CDR3 protein: CSARGWGSYEQYF. DNA of the CDR3: TGCAGTGCTAGAGGGTGGGGCTCCTACGAGCAGTACTTC.

As for this clonotype: This may be a read error: a much more frequent sequence differs by one nucleotide. J is TRBJ2-1 and V is TRBV7-2, with TRBD2 as a possible D gene (5 bases). The V gene's germline CDR1 is SGHTA and CDR2 FQGNSA. V lost 4 bases and J 3 bases, leaving 19 bases between the germline ends. The CDR3 is 17 amino acids. In DNA form, the CDR3 reads TGTGCCAGCAGCTCGCAGCGGCCCCGGGAACTCTACAATGAGCAGTTCTTC. This gives the protein CASSSQRPRELYNEQFF.

The rearrangement links TRBV6-1 to TRBJ2-7; 9 positions match TRBD2. V was clipped by 7 bases and J by 2 bases; unmatched bases: 9. Germline V gene sequence: CDR1 MNHNS, CDR2 SASEGT. The CDR3 has 15 amino acids. The CDR3 loop is CASTEPGGRAYEQYF. In DNA form, the CDR3 reads TGTGCCAGCACCGAACCGGGCGGGAGGGCCTACGAGCAGTACTTC.

This clonotype was seen at least ten times. V and J are TRBV28 and TRBJ1-6; perhaps TRBD1 as D (6 bases). V shed 5 bases and J shed 10 bases, with 18 bases lying between them. There are 15 residues in the CDR3. CDR1 is MDHEN, CDR2 SYDVKM, per germline. The CDR3 loop is CASSPFQHRVSPLHF. DNA for the CDR3: TGTGCCAGCAGTCCTTTCCAACACAGGGTATCACCCCTCCACTTT. The whole variable domain, filled in from reference TRBV28 and TRBJ1-6, reads DVKVTQSSRYLVKRTGEKVFLECVQDMDHENMFWYRQDPGLGLRLIYFSYDVKMKEKGDIPEGYSVSREKKERFSLILESASTNQTSMYLCASSPFQHRVSPLHFGNGTRLTVT.

Many counts were recorded for this clonotype. CDR3 coding DNA: TGTGCCAGCCAGGGTGGGGGCTACGAGCAGTACTTC. This translates into CASQGGGYEQYF. The V call is TRBV2, the J call TRBJ2-7; either TRBD1 or TRBD2 may supply D (5 bases each). The CDR3 loop spans 12 amino acids. Trimming left V 8 bases short and J 3 bases short, with 11 bases between. Per germline, CDR1 SNHLY and CDR2 FYNNEI.

This clonotype was counted between two and nine times. The J gene is TRBJ2-7, the V gene TRBV15, with TRBD2 matching over 10 bases. The V and J ends lost 0 bases and 1 base, in that order; junction bases with no gene match: 3. The CDR3 extends over 16 amino acids. Per germline, CDR1 LNHNV and CDR2 YYDKDF (reference sequence). Here the CDR3 DNA reads TGTGCCACCAGCAGAGATGGACTAGCGGAATCCTACGAGCAGTACTTC. Protein sequence: CATSRDGLAESYEQYF.

J is TRBJ2-1 and V is TRBV27, with 10 positions matching TRBD2. Germline values: CDR1 MNHEY, CDR2 SMNVEV (reference sequence). The CDR3 has 13 amino acids. The V and J ends lost 5 bases and 12 bases, in that order; junction bases with no gene match: 7. CDR3 in DNA: TGTGCCAGCAGTCCGAGGACTAGCGGCCCGCAGTTCTTC. It codes for CASSPRTSGPQFF.

V gene TRBV4-1 combines with J gene TRBJ2-1; no definite D call. Germline CDR1 reads MGHRA; CDR2 reads YSYEKL. V was pared by 0 bases and J by 4 bases, with 16 bases between. This CDR3 is built from 17 residues. The CDR3 protein is CASSQDGGLSSYNEQFF. CDR3 DNA: TGCGCCAGCAGCCAAGACGGTGGGCTATCCTCTTACAATGAGCAGTTCTTC.

V usage is TRBV5-5 and J usage is TRBJ1-4; D is undetermined. CDR1 and CDR2 from the germline V gene are SGHKS and YYEKEE (reference sequence). The CDR3 has 16 residues. The V gene lost 1 base and the J gene lost 0 bases, with 10 bases spanning the gap. This CDR3 is CASSLQPLATNEKLFF. The CDR3 coding sequence is TGTGCCAGCAGCTTGCAGCCCCTTGCAACTAATGAAAAACTGTTTTTT.

The chain has TRBV11-1 and TRBJ1-6; no reliable D call. The V gene lost 6 bases and the J gene lost 6 bases, with 15 bases spanning the gap. The CDR3 is 15 amino acids. CDR1 is SGHAT, CDR2 FQDESV, per germline (reference sequence). CDR3 nucleotide sequence: TGTGCCAGCAGTTTACGCAGAGATGGTAATTCACCCCTCCACTTT. Translating it yields CASSLRRDGNSPLHF.

In its sample, this clonotype was seen many times. V is TRBV7-8 and J is TRBJ2-3; D assignment may be TRBD1 or TRBD2 (5 bases each). The CDR3 totals 16 residues. Germline values: CDR1 SGHVS, CDR2 FQNEAQ. Between the trimmed V and J ends, which lost 6 bases and 1 base, there was a span of 17 bases. The CDR3 is CASSLASWDGTDTQYF. The CDR3 DNA reads TGTGCCAGCAGTCTGGCCAGTTGGGACGGCACAGATACGCAGTATTTT.

This rearrangement joins TRBV6-2 or TRBV6-3 to TRBJ2-1; perhaps TRBD1 as D (6 bases). The CDR3 consists of 14 residues. The V end lost 0 bases, the J end lost 7 bases, and 10 bases lay between the germline ends. The germline V gene has CDR1 MNHEY and CDR2 SVGEGT. The chain's CDR3 is CASSYSKQGNEQFF. The CDR3 DNA follows: TGTGCCAGCAGTTACTCGAAACAGGGAAATGAGCAGTTCTTC.